This T cell receptor (beta chain) comes out of a study of control samples from healthy donors and cancer patients. This clone has more than one count but fewer than ten. Method: immunoSEQ multiplex PCR; TCRdb's copy keeps in-frame clones and lacks some. The data hold about 140,000 clones, with approximately 90% observed a single time. The TCR comes from a woman aged 25 to 39 in good health. The source material was blood.

CDR3 DNA sequence: TGTGCCAGCAGTGACACGGGCAATCAGCCCCAGCATTTT. It yields the protein CASSDTGNQPQHF. The V and J genes are TRBV6-1 and TRBJ1-5; D ambiguous. V dropped 3 bases and J dropped 2 bases, with 5 bases sitting between them. Germline CDR1 reads MNHNS; CDR2 reads SASEGT. CDR3 length: 13 amino acids.